These 9 T cell receptor beta chains came from one sample sequenced in a study of cytomegalovirus exposure and HLA in healthy donors. The primer mix had 60 Vbeta and 13 Jbeta primers. Generated by immunoSEQ multiplex PCR, the TCRdb table keeps only in-frame clones and is missing some. Among about 130,000 clones listed, around 85% were seen once. The sample comprised PBMCs. These TCRs come from a boy between 10 and 17 years old in good health and CMV-seronegative.

DNA of the CDR3: TGTGCCAGCAGTTCTGGCAGGGCCGGCTACGAGCAGTACTTC. As protein: CASSSGRAGYEQYF. The V call is TRBV27, the J call TRBJ2-7; TRBD1 might be the D (5 bases). CDR3 size: 14 residues. V shed 4 bases and J shed 3 bases, with 13 bases lying between them. From germline, CDR1 is MNHEY and CDR2 SMNVEV (reference sequence).

This rearrangement joins TRBV5-6 to TRBJ2-1, with 9 bases aligning to TRBD2. Trimming cost V 4 bases and J 8 bases; bases outside gene matches: 13. Germline CDR1 and CDR2: SGHDT and YYEEEE. The CDR3 loop spans 16 amino acids. The CDR3 loop reads CASSPGLAPSRDEQFF. The CDR3, as DNA: TGTGCCAGCAGCCCGGGACTAGCTCCTTCCAGAGATGAGCAGTTCTTC.

The CDR3: CAINPGDTYGYTF. The CDR3 coding sequence is TGTGCCATCAATCCCGGGGACACCTATGGCTACACCTTC. The rearrangement links TRBV10-3 to TRBJ1-2; D might be TRBD1 (6 bases). CDR1 ENHRY and CDR2 SYGVKD come from the germline V gene. Trimming took 7 bases from V and 4 from J, leaving 13 bases between them. The CDR3 runs to 13 residues.

This clone was seen only once. This rearrangement joins TRBV9 to TRBJ2-5; the D is unclear. The length of the CDR3 is 10 residues. V lost 9 bases and J lost 3, with 6 bases in between. The germline CDR1 and CDR2 sequences are SGDLS and YYNGEE. CDR3 sequence: CAMRKETQYF. CDR3 DNA sequence: TGTGCCATGCGAAAAGAGACCCAGTACTTC.

This clone showed up just a few times. The rearrangement joins TRBV4-3 to TRBJ2-2; D remains ambiguous. The V gene lost 0 bases and the J gene lost 0 bases, with 8 bases spanning the gap. Per the germline V gene, CDR1 is LGHNA and CDR2 is YSLEER. The CDR3 is 16 residues long. The CDR3 bases are TGCGCCAGCAGCCAAGATCTTCCCTCGAACACCGGGGAGCTGTTTTTT. It yields the protein CASSQDLPSNTGELFF.

In its sample, this clone was seen a few times. This chain joins TRBV5-6 and TRBJ2-7; TRBD2 might be the D (5 bases). Germline V gives CDR1 SGHDT, CDR2 YYEEEE. V dropped 2 bases and J dropped 3 bases, with 12 bases sitting between them. This CDR3 contains 14 residues. Written as DNA, the CDR3 is TGTGCCAGCAGCTTCCCCGGACTGATCTACGAGCAGTACTTC. Residues: CASSFPGLIYEQYF.

Written as DNA, the CDR3 is TGTGCCAGCAGCCAGAACCTCGGGGAGCTGTTTTTT. As protein: CASSQNLGELFF. V gene TRBV7-2 combines with J gene TRBJ2-2; D is undetermined. Germline-derived CDR1 and CDR2 are SGHTA and FQGNSA. V was cut by 5 bases and J by 7 bases, with 8 bases left in between. The CDR3 is 12 residues long. The full variable domain, in which reference TRBV7-2 and TRBJ2-2 provide the parts outside the CDR3, is GAGVSQSPSNKVTEKGKDVELRCDPISGHTALYWYRQSLGQGLEFLIYFQGNSAPDKSGLPSDRFSAERTGGSVSTLTIQRTQQEDSAVYLCASSQNLGELFFGEGSRLTVL.

The chain joins TRBV19 to TRBJ2-7; 9 bases line up with TRBD2. The length of the CDR3 is 14 residues. Germline V lookup: CDR1 LNHDA, CDR2 SQIVND (reference sequence). After removal of 3 bases from V and 4 bases from J, the junction contained 4 bases not matched to a gene. The CDR3 DNA reads as TGTGCCAGTAGTATGGCTAGCGGGATTTACGAGCAGTACTTC. Protein product: CASSMASGIYEQYF. Complete variable domain (other parts from reference TRBV19 and TRBJ2-7): DGGITQSPKYLFRKEGQNVTLSCEQNLNHDAMYWYRQDPGQGLRLIYYSQIVNDFQKGDIAEGYSVSREKKESFPLTVTSAQKNPTAFYLCASSMASGIYEQYFGPGTRLTVT.

This chain joins TRBV6-1 and TRBJ2-1; maybe TRBD1 (6 bases). Germline V gives CDR1 MNHNS, CDR2 SASEGT. V gave up 1 base and J gave up 6 bases, with 13 bases separating them. This CDR3 spans 15 amino acids. CDR3 residues: CASSEGQGFVNEQFF. As DNA, the CDR3 is TGTGCCAGCAGTGAAGGTCAGGGGTTTGTCAATGAGCAGTTCTTC.